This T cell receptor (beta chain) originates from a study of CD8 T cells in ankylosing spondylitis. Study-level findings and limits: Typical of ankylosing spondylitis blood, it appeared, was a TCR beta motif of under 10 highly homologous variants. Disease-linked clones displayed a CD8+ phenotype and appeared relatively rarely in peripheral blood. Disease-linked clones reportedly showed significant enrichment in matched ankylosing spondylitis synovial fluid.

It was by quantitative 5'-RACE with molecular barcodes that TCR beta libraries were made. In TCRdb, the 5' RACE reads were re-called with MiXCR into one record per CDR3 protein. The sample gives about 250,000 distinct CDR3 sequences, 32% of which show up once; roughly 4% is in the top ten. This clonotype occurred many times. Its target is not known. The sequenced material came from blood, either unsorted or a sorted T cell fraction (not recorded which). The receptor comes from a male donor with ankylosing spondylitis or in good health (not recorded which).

The DNA for the CDR3 is TGTGCCAGCAGTTCATCGGGACAGGGGGAGAGACAGCCCCAGCATTTT. It encodes CASSSSGQGERQPQHF. The chain carries TRBV5-6 and TRBJ1-5; 11 positions agree with TRBD1. CDR1 SGHDT and CDR2 YYEEEE come from the germline V gene. The ends lost 5 bases at V and 7 bases at J; junction bases unmatched: 11. The CDR3 consists of 16 residues.